This T cell receptor beta chain was sequenced for a study of blood T cell repertoires in COVID-19. Data came from immunoSEQ multiplex PCR; TCRdb stores just in-frame clones and leaves some out. The table shows 310,000 or so clones, with approximately 86% occurring only once. The V gene lost 6 bases and the J gene lost 8 bases, with 11 bases spanning the gap. CDR3 length equals 12 residues. Germline V CDR1 and CDR2: KGHDR, SFDVKD. The receptor was derived from a woman in her thirties who had recovered from COVID-19. This chain joins TRBV24-1 and TRBJ2-3; TRBD1 might be the D (6 bases). The sample taken for sequencing was peripheral blood. In DNA, the CDR3 is TGTGCCACCAGTTCAGGGGTCGCTACGCAGTATTTT. Its protein product is CATSSGVATQYF.